Following are 7 T cell receptor beta chains from one sample sequenced in a study of blood T cell repertoires in COVID-19. The method was immunoSEQ multiplex PCR; TCRdb's version includes in-frame clones alone and lacks a portion of them. The sample has under 200,000 clones, about 85% seen once. Sample: peripheral blood. Every receptor here comes from a man aged 60 to 69 with acute or convalescent COVID-19.

The V and J genes are TRBV20-1 and TRBJ1-2; 9 bases match TRBD1. Germline CDR1 reads DFQATT; CDR2 reads SNEGSKA (reference sequence). This CDR3 spans 14 amino acids. After removal of 3 bases from V and 6 bases from J, the junction contained 8 bases not matched to a gene. CDR3: CSASHLTGGNGYTF. The CDR3 DNA sequence: TGCAGTGCTAGTCATCTAACAGGGGGCAATGGCTACACCTTC.

The chain employs TRBV9 and TRBJ2-2, with 9 nucleotides matching TRBD1. Germline-derived CDR1 and CDR2 are SGDLS and YYNGEE. CDR3 length: 15 amino acids. J was trimmed by 5 bases and V by 4 bases; bases with no gene match: 6. The CDR3 loop is CASSLWDRATGELFF. The CDR3 DNA sequence: TGTGCCAGCAGCCTCTGGGACAGGGCAACCGGGGAGCTGTTTTTT.

The chain is built from TRBV25-1 and TRBJ1-1; TRBD1 aligns across 7 bases. This CDR3 comprises 15 residues. In germline, CDR1 is MGHDK, CDR2 SYGVNS. J gave up 5 bases and V 2 bases, and 8 bases lay outside the gene matches. CDR3 DNA sequence: TGTGCCAGCAGTGAACGGGTCAGGGGGATAACTGAAGCTTTCTTT. As protein: CASSERVRGITEAFF.

The chain has TRBV6-1 and TRBJ2-7; D unresolved. Trimming pared 1 base from V and 9 bases from J, leaving 13 bases between. The CDR3 covers 13 residues. The germline gives CDR1 MNHNS, CDR2 SASEGT. The CDR3 protein is CASSEGFVPRQYF. The CDR3 DNA reads TGTGCCAGCAGTGAAGGCTTTGTCCCCAGGCAGTACTTC.

Points on this clone: The identical CDR3 is also encoded by other nucleotide sequences in the sample. The rearrangement links TRBV27 to TRBJ2-5, with 9 bases fitting TRBD1. Looked up from germline, CDR1 is MNHEY and CDR2 is SMNVEV (reference sequence). Trimming took 3 bases from V and 3 from J; bases not matched to a gene: 2. The length of the CDR3 is 14 residues. The CDR3 DNA is TGTGCCAGCAGTTTCGGACAGGGGAAAGAGACCCAGTACTTC. Its protein is CASSFGQGKETQYF.

The chain employs TRBV3-1 (or the pseudogene TRBV3-2) and TRBJ2-2; possible D gene TRBD1, 5 bases. Trimming removed 4 bases at V and 1 base at J, with 10 bases between. The germline CDR1 and CDR2 sequences are LGHDT and YNNKEL (reference sequence). The CDR3 extends over 15 amino acids. CDR3 in amino acids: CASSPRALNTGELFF. The DNA for the CDR3 is TGTGCCAGCAGCCCCAGGGCTTTGAACACCGGGGAGCTGTTTTTT.

The chain joins TRBV4-1 to TRBJ1-1, with D perhaps TRBD1 (5 bases). Trimming cost V 4 bases and J 3 bases, with 15 bases left between them. CDR1 is MGHRA, CDR2 YSYEKL, per germline. This CDR3 has 15 residues. CDR3 region: CASSPVGGVDTEAFF. CDR3 bases: TGCGCCAGCAGCCCAGTGGGGGGGGTTGACACTGAAGCTTTCTTT.